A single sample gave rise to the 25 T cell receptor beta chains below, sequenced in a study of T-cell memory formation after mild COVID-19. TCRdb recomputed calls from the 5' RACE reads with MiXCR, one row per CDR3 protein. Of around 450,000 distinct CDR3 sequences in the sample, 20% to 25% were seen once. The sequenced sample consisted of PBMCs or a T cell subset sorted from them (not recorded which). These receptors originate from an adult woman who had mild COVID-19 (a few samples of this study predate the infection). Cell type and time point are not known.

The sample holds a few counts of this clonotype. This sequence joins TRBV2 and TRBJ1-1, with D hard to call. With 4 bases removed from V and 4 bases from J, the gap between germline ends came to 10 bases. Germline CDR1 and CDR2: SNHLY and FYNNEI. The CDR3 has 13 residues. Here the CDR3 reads CASSVDKRTEAFF. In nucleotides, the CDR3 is TGTGCCAGCAGTGTTGACAAACGCACTGAAGCTTTCTTT.

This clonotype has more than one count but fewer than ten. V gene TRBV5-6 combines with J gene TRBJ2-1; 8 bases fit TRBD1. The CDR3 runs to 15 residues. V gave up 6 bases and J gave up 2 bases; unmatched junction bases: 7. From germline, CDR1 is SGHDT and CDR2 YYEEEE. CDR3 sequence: CASTLGTGAYNEQFF. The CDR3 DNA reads TGTGCCAGCACCCTCGGGACAGGCGCCTACAATGAGCAGTTCTTC. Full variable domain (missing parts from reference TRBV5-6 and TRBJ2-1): DAGVTQSPTHLIKTRGQQVTLRCSPKSGHDTVSWYQQALGQGPQFIFQYYEEEERQRGNFPDRFSGHQFPNYSSELNVNALLLGDSALYLCASTLGTGAYNEQFFGPGTRLTVL.

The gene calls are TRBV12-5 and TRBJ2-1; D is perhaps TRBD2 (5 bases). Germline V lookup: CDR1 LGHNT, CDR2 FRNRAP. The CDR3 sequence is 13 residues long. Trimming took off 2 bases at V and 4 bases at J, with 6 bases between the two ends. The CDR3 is CASGLRGYNEQFF. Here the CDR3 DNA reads TGTGCTAGTGGTTTGAGAGGGTACAATGAGCAGTTCTTC. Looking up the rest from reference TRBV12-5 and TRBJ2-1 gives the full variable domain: DARVTQTPRHKVTEMGQEVTMRCQPILGHNTVFWYRQTMMQGLELLAYFRNRAPLDDSGMPKDRFSAEMPDATLATLKIQPSEPRDSAVYFCASGLRGYNEQFFGPGTRLTVL.

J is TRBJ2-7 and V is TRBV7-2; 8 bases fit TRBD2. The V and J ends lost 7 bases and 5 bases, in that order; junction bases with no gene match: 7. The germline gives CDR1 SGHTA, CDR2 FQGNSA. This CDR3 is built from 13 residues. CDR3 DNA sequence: TGTGCCAGCACCCGAGCGGGAGCCGACGAGCAGTACTTC. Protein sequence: CASTRAGADEQYF.

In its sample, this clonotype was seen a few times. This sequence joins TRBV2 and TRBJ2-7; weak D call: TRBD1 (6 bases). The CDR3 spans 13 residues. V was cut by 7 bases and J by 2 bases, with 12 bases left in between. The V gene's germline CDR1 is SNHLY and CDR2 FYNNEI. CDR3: CASTHGQTYEQYF. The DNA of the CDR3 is TGTGCCAGCACCCATGGACAGACCTACGAGCAGTACTTC.

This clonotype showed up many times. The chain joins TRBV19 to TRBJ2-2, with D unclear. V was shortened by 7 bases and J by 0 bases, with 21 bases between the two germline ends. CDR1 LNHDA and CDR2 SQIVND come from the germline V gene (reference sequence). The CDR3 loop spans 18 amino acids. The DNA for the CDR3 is TGTGCCAGTATCGCGCACCTTGGCCAGATCGCGAACACCGGGGAGCTGTTTTTT. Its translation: CASIAHLGQIANTGELFF.

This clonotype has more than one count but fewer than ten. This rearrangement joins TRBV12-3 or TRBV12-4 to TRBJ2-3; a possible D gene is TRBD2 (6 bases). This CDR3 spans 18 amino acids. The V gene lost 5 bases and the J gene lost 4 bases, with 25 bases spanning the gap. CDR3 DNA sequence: TGTGCCAGCAGTCAACAACCGGGCCTCGAGTCGGGGGCAGATACGCAGTATTTT. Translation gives CASSQQPGLESGADTQYF.

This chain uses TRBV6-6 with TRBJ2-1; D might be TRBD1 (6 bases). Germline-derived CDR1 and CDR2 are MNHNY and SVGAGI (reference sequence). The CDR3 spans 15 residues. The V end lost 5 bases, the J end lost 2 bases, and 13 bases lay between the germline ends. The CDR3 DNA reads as TGTGCCAGCAGTGCGACAGGCAGGACCTACAATGAGCAGTTCTTC. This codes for CASSATGRTYNEQFF.

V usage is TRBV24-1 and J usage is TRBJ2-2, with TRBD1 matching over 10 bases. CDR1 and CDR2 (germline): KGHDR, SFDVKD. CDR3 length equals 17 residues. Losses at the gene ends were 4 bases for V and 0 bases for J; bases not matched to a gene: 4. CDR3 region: CATSEYGTGANTGELFF. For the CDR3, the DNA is TGTGCCACCAGTGAGTACGGGACAGGGGCGAACACCGGGGAGCTGTTTTTT.

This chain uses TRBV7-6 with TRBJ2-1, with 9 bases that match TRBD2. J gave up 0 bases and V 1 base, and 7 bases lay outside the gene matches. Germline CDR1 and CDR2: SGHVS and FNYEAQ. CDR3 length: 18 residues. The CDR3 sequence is CASSLGAGGLHSYNEQFF. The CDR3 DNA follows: TGTGCCAGCAGCTTAGGAGCGGGAGGCCTCCACTCCTACAATGAGCAGTTCTTC.

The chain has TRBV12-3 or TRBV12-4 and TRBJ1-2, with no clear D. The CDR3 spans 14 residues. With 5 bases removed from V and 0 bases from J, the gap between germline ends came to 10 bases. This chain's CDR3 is CASSGRGPNYGYTF. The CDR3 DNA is TGTGCCAGCAGTGGACGGGGTCCTAACTATGGCTACACCTTC.

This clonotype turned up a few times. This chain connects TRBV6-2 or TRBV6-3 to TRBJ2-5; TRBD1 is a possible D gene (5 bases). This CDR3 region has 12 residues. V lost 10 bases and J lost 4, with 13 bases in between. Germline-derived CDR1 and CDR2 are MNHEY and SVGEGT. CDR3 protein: CAIQGVGETQYF. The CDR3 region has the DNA TGTGCCATCCAAGGGGTGGGAGAGACCCAGTACTTC.

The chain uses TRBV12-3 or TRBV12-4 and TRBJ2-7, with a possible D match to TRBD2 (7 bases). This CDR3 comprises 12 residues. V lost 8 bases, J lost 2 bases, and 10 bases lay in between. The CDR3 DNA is TGTGCCAGCGGGGGGGCGGCCTACGAGCAGTACTTC. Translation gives CASGGAAYEQYF.

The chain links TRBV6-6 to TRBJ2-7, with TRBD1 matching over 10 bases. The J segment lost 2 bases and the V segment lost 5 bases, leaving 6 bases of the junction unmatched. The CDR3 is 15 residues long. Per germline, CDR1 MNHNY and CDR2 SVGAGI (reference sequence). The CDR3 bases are TGTGCCAGCAGTGACCCGGGACAGGGGACCTACGAGCAGTACTTC. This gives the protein CASSDPGQGTYEQYF.

The DNA of the CDR3 is TGCGCCAGCAGCCAAGGTTGGGGGTCAGCGCCAGCCTACGAGCAGTACTTC. Translated, it gives CASSQGWGSAPAYEQYF. The V call is TRBV4-3, the J call TRBJ2-7; D is tentatively TRBD1 or TRBD2 (5 bases each). The CDR3 extends over 17 amino acids. The V end lost 1 base, the J end lost 2 bases, and 18 bases lay between the germline ends. Germline V CDR1 and CDR2: LGHNA, YSLEER.

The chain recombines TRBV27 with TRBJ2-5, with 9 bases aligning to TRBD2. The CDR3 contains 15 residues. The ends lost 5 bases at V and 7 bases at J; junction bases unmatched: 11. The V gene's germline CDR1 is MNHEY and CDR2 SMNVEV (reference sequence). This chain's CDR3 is CASSKAGGRQATQYF. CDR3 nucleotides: TGTGCCAGCAGTAAGGCGGGGGGGCGGCAGGCGACCCAGTACTTC.

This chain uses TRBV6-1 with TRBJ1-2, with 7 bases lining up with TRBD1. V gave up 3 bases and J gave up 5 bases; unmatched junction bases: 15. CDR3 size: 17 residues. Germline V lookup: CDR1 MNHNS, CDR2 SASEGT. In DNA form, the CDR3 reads TGTGCCAGCAGTGACGGACAGGCTGCTCGGCTTTCTTATGGCTACACCTTC. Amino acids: CASSDGQAARLSYGYTF.

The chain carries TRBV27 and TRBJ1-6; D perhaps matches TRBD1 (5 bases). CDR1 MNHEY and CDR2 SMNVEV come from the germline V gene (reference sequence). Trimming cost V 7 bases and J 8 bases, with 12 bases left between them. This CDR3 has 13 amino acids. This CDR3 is CASTRDSYSPLHF. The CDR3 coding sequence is TGTGCCAGCACCCGCGACAGCTATTCACCCCTCCACTTT.

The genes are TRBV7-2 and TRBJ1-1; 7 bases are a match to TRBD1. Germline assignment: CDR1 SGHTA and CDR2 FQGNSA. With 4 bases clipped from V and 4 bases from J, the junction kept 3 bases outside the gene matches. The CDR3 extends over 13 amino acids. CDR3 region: CASSYRQGTEAFF. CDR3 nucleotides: TGTGCCAGCAGCTACCGACAGGGCACTGAAGCTTTCTTT.

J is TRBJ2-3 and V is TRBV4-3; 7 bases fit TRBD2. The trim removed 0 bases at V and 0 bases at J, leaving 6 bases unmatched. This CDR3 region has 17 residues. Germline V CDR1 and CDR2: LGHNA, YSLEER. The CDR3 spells CASSQDLASGSTDTQYF. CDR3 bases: TGCGCCAGCAGCCAAGATCTGGCTAGCGGTAGCACAGATACGCAGTATTTT.

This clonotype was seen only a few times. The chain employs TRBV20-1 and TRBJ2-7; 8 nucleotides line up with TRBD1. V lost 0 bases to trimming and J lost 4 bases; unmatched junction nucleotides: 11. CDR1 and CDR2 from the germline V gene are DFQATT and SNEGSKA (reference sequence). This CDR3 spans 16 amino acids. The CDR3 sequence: CSARDRFRDRSYEQYF. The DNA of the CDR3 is TGCAGTGCTAGAGATCGATTTCGGGACAGGTCATACGAGCAGTACTTC.

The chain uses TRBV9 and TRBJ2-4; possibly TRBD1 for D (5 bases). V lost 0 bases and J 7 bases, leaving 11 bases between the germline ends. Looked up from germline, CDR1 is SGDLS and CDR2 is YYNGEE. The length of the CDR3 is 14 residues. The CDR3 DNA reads TGTGCCAGCAGCGTAGGTCGAAGGGGTAACATTCAGTACTTC. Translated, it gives CASSVGRRGNIQYF.

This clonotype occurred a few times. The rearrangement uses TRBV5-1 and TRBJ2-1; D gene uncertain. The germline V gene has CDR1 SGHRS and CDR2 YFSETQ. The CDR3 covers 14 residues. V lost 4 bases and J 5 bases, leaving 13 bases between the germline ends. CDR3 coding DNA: TGCGCCAGCAGCGCGGCAGTTACCAACAATGAGCAGTTCTTC. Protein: CASSAAVTNNEQFF.

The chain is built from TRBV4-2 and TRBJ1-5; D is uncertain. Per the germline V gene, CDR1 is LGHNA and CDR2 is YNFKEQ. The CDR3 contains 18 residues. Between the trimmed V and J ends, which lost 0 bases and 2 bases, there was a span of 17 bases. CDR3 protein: CASSQDYRQGSRNQPQHF. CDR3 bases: TGTGCCAGCAGCCAAGACTATAGGCAAGGGTCCCGCAATCAGCCCCAGCATTTT.

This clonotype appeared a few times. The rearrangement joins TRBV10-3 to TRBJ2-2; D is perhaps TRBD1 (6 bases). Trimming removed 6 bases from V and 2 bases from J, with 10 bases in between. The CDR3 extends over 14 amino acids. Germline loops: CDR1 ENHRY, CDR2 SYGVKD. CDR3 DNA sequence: TGTGCCATCAGCGCGGACAGAAACACCGGGGAGCTGTTTTTT. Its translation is CAISADRNTGELFF.